The sequence of this TCR beta chain was determined in a study of shared clonotypes between healthy human individuals. CD45RO negativity and positive selection for CCR7 defined naive CD8 cells, a population that excluded terminally differentiated effector memory CD45RA+ cells. Donors were healthy HIV-negative adults without recently reported acute infections or vaccinations. Original processing methods: ImmunoSEQ sequences covered only the junction and lacked quality scores; filtering therefore differed. The table came from immunoSEQ multiplex PCR; TCRdb's copy has only in-frame clones and leaves some out. The V and J calls and clone size come from that table; D and trimming were worked out from the DNA. Of about 2.1 million clones in the sample, around 93% were seen once. V lost 0 bases and J 5 bases, leaving 13 bases between the germline ends. This CDR3 has 15 amino acids. The germline V gene has CDR1 MGHRA and CDR2 YSYEKL.

Sequencing input: naive CD8+ T cells from PBMCs. The gene calls are TRBV4-1 and TRBJ2-5, with unresolved D. This clonotype was obtained from a man aged 18 to 29 in good health. Some clones in this sample may be carry-over from other donors' samples. CDR3: CASSQDWRLGETQYF. The CDR3 nucleotides read TGCGCCAGCAGCCAAGATTGGCGTCTAGGGGAGACCCAGTACTTC.